This record covers a single TCR beta chain. Antigen: not known. This entry belongs to a study of memory CD4+ T cells and cytomegalovirus serostatus. Findings and limits, study-wide: About two fifths of the roughly 150 known CMV-associated TCRbeta sequences appeared in CD4+ memory. Suggested: most of the CMV-linked TCR signature lies in CD4+ memory cells.

The CDR3 has 16 amino acids. The germline gives CDR1 SGHRS, CDR2 YFSETQ. V was trimmed by 3 bases and J by 3 bases, leaving 16 bases between them. The sort gate was single viable CD3+CD4+CD8-CD45RO+ cells for memory CD4+ T cells. Serum IgG to CMV pp150, pp28, p38 and p52 defined serostatus. After thawing, CD4+ T cells were positively selected. Libraries were prepared by immunoSEQ multiplex PCR; TCRdb keeps only in-frame clonotypes and omits some of them. The table records 40,000 to 55,000 clones, 76% of them present only once. The source of this sequence is an adult in good health and CMV-seronegative. The sequencing sample was made of memory CD4+ T cells from blood. This chain uses TRBV5-1 with TRBJ1-3, with a tentative D call TRBD1 (6 bases). CDR3 amino acids: CASSSLGIGGGNTIYF. In DNA, the CDR3 is TGCGCCAGCAGCTCCCTGGGAATAGGGGGTGGAAACACCATATATTTT.